The present T cell receptor (beta chain) was sequenced within a study of blood T cell repertoires in COVID-19. Study background: The samples span acute and convalescent COVID-19 from the United States, Italy and Spain. The cDNA or gDNA used as material had been derived from T cells, B-cell-depleted T cells, or PBMCs.

Assay used: immunoSEQ multiplex PCR; TCRdb lists only in-frame clones, some missing. The profile shows 70,000 to 80,000 clones, around 80% of them singletons. This clone has only a few counts. Germline CDR1 is LNHNV and CDR2 is YYDKDF (reference sequence). There are 15 residues in the CDR3. Trimming took 3 bases from V and 6 from J, leaving 17 bases between them. The sequenced sample was peripheral blood. V usage is TRBV15 and J usage is TRBJ1-2; D is possibly TRBD1 (6 bases). This clonotype was obtained from a man in his forties or fifties with acute or convalescent COVID-19. The CDR3 is CATSSVIEGENGYTF. DNA for the CDR3: TGTGCCACCAGCAGTGTTATAGAGGGGGAAAATGGCTACACCTTC.